These 17 T cell receptor beta chains came from one sample sequenced in a study of T cells in Graves' hyperthyroidism and ophthalmopathy. Amplified TCR beta CDR3 regions derived from RNA transcripts. The HTBI primer set was used in a first-round RT-PCR of the TCR CDR3. Each CDR3 protein gets one entry after TCRdb re-called the multiplex PCR reads with MiXCR. Here the sample spans hundreds of thousands of distinct CDR3 sequences, around 13% being singletons. The specimen sequenced was blood. Source of these receptors: a woman under 30 with Graves' hyperthyroidism.

This clonotype occurred many times. DNA of the CDR3: TGCAGCGTTGGAAGGCAGGGAGGCACCGGGGAGCTGTTTTTT. Translation: CSVGRQGGTGELFF. This chain links TRBV29-1 with TRBJ2-2; perhaps TRBD2 as D (6 bases). The CDR3 has 14 amino acids. Germline CDR1 SQVTM, CDR2 ANQGSEA. Trimming left V 4 bases short and J 4 bases short, with 13 bases between.

This clonotype was recorded at least ten times. The V and J genes are TRBV3-1 and TRBJ2-4; 9 positions match TRBD2. V trimming: 4 bases; J trimming: 3 bases; junction bases outside the gene matches: 10. The germline CDR1 and CDR2 sequences are LGHDT and YNNKEL (reference sequence). This CDR3 has 17 amino acids. As DNA, the CDR3 is TGTGCCAGCAGCCCCCCGCGGGGCGGGAGGGGCAAAAACATTCAGTACTTC. Amino acids: CASSPPRGGRGKNIQYF. Filled out from reference TRBV3-1 and TRBJ2-4, the complete variable domain reads DTAVSQTPKYLVTQMGNDKSIKCEQNLGHDTMYWYKQDSKKFLKIMFSYNNKELIINETVPNRFSPKSPDKAHLNLHINSLELGDSAVYFCASSPPRGGRGKNIQYFGAGTRLSVL.

CDR3 region: CSARKTGADYGYTF. CDR3 coding DNA: TGCAGTGCTAGGAAAACAGGGGCGGACTATGGCTACACCTTC. V gene TRBV20-1 combines with J gene TRBJ1-2; 7 positions match TRBD1. V dropped 3 bases and J dropped 3; count of bases not matched to a gene: 7. Looked up from germline, CDR1 is DFQATT and CDR2 is SNEGSKA (reference sequence). This CDR3 spans 14 amino acids.

This clonotype was counted between two and nine times. The V and J genes are TRBV2 and TRBJ1-6, with D uncertain. CDR1 is SNHLY and CDR2 is FYNNEI in the germline V gene. Between the trimmed V and J ends, which lost 3 bases and 8 bases, there was a span of 14 bases. The CDR3 is 15 residues long. CDR3 in DNA: TGTGCCAGCAGTGAGAGACGGCCGGGTTATTCACCCCTCCACTTT. Protein: CASSERRPGYSPLHF.

This clonotype was recorded at least ten times. The DNA for the CDR3 is TGTGCCAGCAGTCCCCGACCCCCCTCGACAGGGGGTCGTAGCAATCAGCCCCAGCATTTT. Translation: CASSPRPPSTGGRSNQPQHF. The chain joins TRBV27 to TRBJ1-5; 9 positions match TRBD1. CDR3 size: 20 residues. J lost 0 bases, V lost 5 bases, and 17 bases had no gene match. Germline V gene sequence: CDR1 MNHEY, CDR2 SMNVEV (reference sequence).

For this clonotype: The germline gene is not matched at one end of the junction; a read error may be the cause. The V gene is TRBV6-1, the J gene TRBJ1-5, with TRBD1 matching 8 bases. Germline CDR1 MNHNS, CDR2 SASEGT. CDR3 length: 17 residues. The CDR3 loop is CASRPILQGGRNQPQRF. CDR3 sequence (DNA): TGTGCCAGCAGGCCAATTCTACAGGGGGGTCGCAATCAGCCCCAGCGTTTT.

This clonotype appeared a few times. The gene calls are TRBV7-9 and TRBJ2-1; TRBD1 might be the D (5 bases). Germline CDR1 SEHNR, CDR2 FQNEAQ (reference sequence). The V gene lost 6 bases and the J gene lost 8 bases, with 14 bases spanning the gap. This CDR3 region has 13 residues. CDR3 nucleotide sequence: TGTGCCAGCAGTGGGGCAGGGTGGGATGAGCAGTTCTTC. Protein sequence: CASSGAGWDEQFF.

As for this clonotype: One junction end disagrees with the germline gene, perhaps due to a read error. This chain uses TRBV6-1 with TRBJ1-5, with 8 bases matching TRBD1. This CDR3 comprises 14 residues. Germline V gene data show CDR1 as MNHNS and CDR2 as SASEGT. The CDR3 nucleotides are TGTGCCTGCAGACGGACAGGGCGGAATCAGCCCCAGCATTTT. Translating gives CACRRTGRNQPQHF.

The chain joins TRBV3-1 to TRBJ1-2; D is unresolved. V was shortened by 3 bases and J by 8 bases, with 7 bases between the two germline ends. Germline-derived CDR1 and CDR2 are LGHDT and YNNKEL (reference sequence). The CDR3 is made up of 11 amino acids. This chain's CDR3 is CASSHSGGYTF. The CDR3, as DNA: TGTGCCAGCAGCCACTCCGGAGGCTACACCTTC.

This clonotype was counted at least ten times. V usage is TRBV27 and J usage is TRBJ2-1; no clear D. Trimming left V 3 bases short and J 6 bases short, with 12 bases between. From germline, CDR1 is MNHEY and CDR2 SMNVEV (reference sequence). The CDR3 is made up of 14 amino acids. CDR3 protein: CASSLWAIGNEQFF. The CDR3 DNA reads TGTGCCAGCAGTTTGTGGGCGATTGGCAATGAGCAGTTCTTC.

This clonotype was detected a few times. The chain recombines TRBV5-1 with TRBJ2-7, with no clear D. The CDR3 consists of 13 residues. Germline CDR1 reads SGHRS; CDR2 reads YFSETQ. The V gene lost 0 bases and the J gene lost 5 bases, with 9 bases spanning the gap. CDR3 in DNA: TGCGCCAGCAGCTTGGGAGGTGGTGACGAGCAGTACTTC. Translation: CASSLGGGDEQYF.

The CDR3 here is CASSPNRDRGNEQYF. CDR3 nucleotide sequence: TGTGCCAGCTCACCGAACCGGGACAGGGGCAACGAGCAGTACTTC. This chain connects TRBV18 to TRBJ2-7; 10 nucleotides align to TRBD1. Germline V gene sequence: CDR1 KGHSH, CDR2 LQKENI. The CDR3 consists of 15 residues. Germline trimming cut 3 bases from V and 5 bases from J; bases unmatched to any gene: 7.

This clonotype was recorded at least ten times. The chain links TRBV30 to TRBJ1-1; D perhaps matches TRBD1 (5 bases). The CDR3 extends over 13 amino acids. CDR1 and CDR2 (germline): GTSNPN, SVGIG (reference sequence). V lost 3 bases to trimming and J lost 3 bases, with 11 bases between them. CDR3 residues: CAWRPQGDTEAFF. The CDR3 DNA reads TGTGCCTGGAGGCCCCAGGGTGACACTGAAGCTTTCTTT. The whole variable domain, filled in from reference TRBV30 and TRBJ1-1, reads SQTIHQWPATLVQPVGSPLSLECTVEGTSNPNLYWYRQAAGRGLQLLFYSVGIGQISSEVPQNLSASRPQDRQFILSSKKLLLSDSGFYLCAWRPQGDTEAFFGQGTRLTVV.

This clonotype was seen repeatedly, ten times or more. The CDR3 protein is CASSSDRVVQPQHF. For the CDR3, the DNA is TGTGCCAGCAGTTCGGACAGGGTGGTGCAGCCCCAGCATTTT. The chain uses TRBV28 and TRBJ1-5; 8 positions match TRBD1. This CDR3 spans 14 amino acids. Looked up from germline, CDR1 is MDHEN and CDR2 is SYDVKM. The V and J ends lost 4 bases and 7 bases, in that order; junction bases with no gene match: 6. Full variable domain (missing parts from reference TRBV28 and TRBJ1-5): DVKVTQSSRYLVKRTGEKVFLECVQDMDHENMFWYRQDPGLGLRLIYFSYDVKMKEKGDIPEGYSVSREKKERFSLILESASTNQTSMYLCASSSDRVVQPQHFGDGTRLSIL.

This clonotype was detected ten times or more. The V call is TRBV12-3 or TRBV12-4, the J call TRBJ2-7; the D gene is possibly TRBD1 (6 bases). V was trimmed by 4 bases and J by 3 bases, leaving 16 bases between them. This CDR3 is 15 amino acids long. CDR3 bases: TGTGCCAGCAGTTGGGGTCGGACAGTAGTCTACGAGCAGTACTTC. Its translation: CASSWGRTVVYEQYF.

The rearrangement joins TRBV14 to TRBJ2-1; the D gene is possibly TRBD2 (7 bases). This CDR3 region has 13 residues. The V end was cut by 3 bases, the J end by 10 bases, with 13 bases between. Germline lookup yields CDR1 SGHDN and CDR2 FVKESK. For the CDR3, the DNA is TGTGCCAGCAGCCACGTCGGGGGGCACGAGCAGTTCTTC. The encoded protein is CASSHVGGHEQFF.

This clonotype was counted at least ten times. This chain uses TRBV6-2 or TRBV6-3 with TRBJ2-7, with 14 bases that match TRBD2. The V gene's germline CDR1 is MNHEY and CDR2 SVGEGT. CDR3 length equals 16 residues. Trimming removed 2 bases from V and 5 bases from J; junction bases left unmatched: 5. For the CDR3, the DNA is TGTGCCAGCAGTTACCCTGGACTAGCGGGAGGTAACGAGCAGTACTTC. Its translation: CASSYPGLAGGNEQYF.